The 14 T cell receptor beta chains reported below all come from one sample, sequenced in a study of neurological immune-mediated disorders. Documented time point: longitudinal time-point 1 (baseline). TCRdb reprocessed the 5' RACE reads with MiXCR, giving one entry per CDR3 protein. Of tens of thousands of distinct CDR3 sequences listed, 10% to 13% were seen once; the top ten hold 8.5% to 10%. The specimen was PBMCs. These receptors all stem from a man aged 25-40 years in good health.

In its sample, this clonotype was seen many times. The rearrangement joins TRBV20-1 to TRBJ2-3; 7 bases align to TRBD2. Germline CDR1 reads DFQATT; CDR2 reads SNEGSKA (reference sequence). This CDR3 spans 15 amino acids. V lost 6 bases to trimming and J lost 0 bases; unmatched junction nucleotides: 9. CDR3 in DNA: TGCAGTGCCTTTGGGGGGGAGATGAGCACAGATACGCAGTATTTT. Residues: CSAFGGEMSTDTQYF.

This clonotype showed up many times. The chain links TRBV20-1 to TRBJ2-7; 7 nucleotides align to TRBD1. This CDR3 has 13 residues. CDR1 and CDR2 (germline): DFQATT, SNEGSKA (reference sequence). V lost 6 bases, J lost 5 bases, and 10 bases stayed unmatched. CDR3 amino acids: CSASDRAPDEQYF. CDR3 in DNA: TGCAGTGCCTCCGACAGGGCTCCCGACGAGCAGTACTTC.

This clonotype has just a few counts. The chain links TRBV12-5 to TRBJ1-2; TRBD1 is a possible D gene (5 bases). Trimming took off 5 bases at V and 4 bases at J, with 17 bases between the two ends. The CDR3 runs 15 residues. Germline V gene sequence: CDR1 LGHNT, CDR2 FRNRAP. The CDR3 sequence: CASGPGHQPFYGYTF. The CDR3 DNA is TGTGCTAGTGGTCCCGGACACCAACCTTTCTATGGCTACACCTTC. Supplemented by reference TRBV12-5 and TRBJ1-2, the full variable domain reads DARVTQTPRHKVTEMGQEVTMRCQPILGHNTVFWYRQTMMQGLELLAYFRNRAPLDDSGMPKDRFSAEMPDATLATLKIQPSEPRDSAVYFCASGPGHQPFYGYTFGSGTRLTVV.

The rearrangement uses TRBV19 and TRBJ2-4; 10 bases fit TRBD2. V lost 11 bases and J lost 6; bases outside the gene matches: 19. The CDR3 loop spans 17 amino acids. Germline V gene lookup returns CDR1 LNHDA and CDR2 SQIVND (reference sequence). CDR3 loop: CARLAGDPLWNGNIQYF. CDR3 nucleotides: TGTGCCCGTCTAGCGGGAGATCCGCTGTGGAACGGAAACATTCAGTACTTC. Complete variable domain (other parts from reference TRBV19 and TRBJ2-4): DGGITQSPKYLFRKEGQNVTLSCEQNLNHDAMYWYRQDPGQGLRLIYYSQIVNDFQKGDIAEGYSVSREKKESFPLTVTSAQKNPTAFYLCARLAGDPLWNGNIQYFGAGTRLSVL.

This clonotype was counted at least ten times. This chain joins TRBV3-1 and TRBJ2-1; a weak D match, TRBD2 (5 bases). From germline, CDR1 is LGHDT and CDR2 YNNKEL (reference sequence). V dropped 4 bases and J dropped 9 bases, with 10 bases sitting between them. This CDR3 has 12 residues. CDR3 in DNA: TGTGCCAGCAGCCCCGGACGGGGTGAGCAGTTCTTC. It encodes CASSPGRGEQFF.

This clonotype was counted ten times or more. The rearrangement joins TRBV4-2 to TRBJ2-1; D uncertain. Trimming stripped 4 bases from V and 0 bases from J, with 13 bases between. Germline V gives CDR1 LGHNA, CDR2 YNFKEQ. This CDR3 contains 16 residues. The chain's CDR3 is CASSLARVGSYNEQFF. The DNA of the CDR3 is TGTGCCAGCAGCCTAGCCCGTGTCGGCTCCTACAATGAGCAGTTCTTC.

This clonotype was observed many times. J is TRBJ2-3 and V is TRBV20-1, with D maybe TRBD2 (6 bases). This CDR3 has 14 residues. The V gene's germline CDR1 is DFQATT and CDR2 SNEGSKA (reference sequence). Trimming stripped 8 bases from V and 2 bases from J, with 17 bases between. CDR3: CSTNGAGPTDTQYF. The DNA for the CDR3 is TGCAGTACTAACGGGGCGGGGCCCACAGATACGCAGTATTTT.

This clonotype was counted only a few times. The V call is TRBV5-5, the J call TRBJ2-2; 9 bases map to TRBD2. Trimming took 4 bases from V and 7 from J; bases not matched to a gene: 8. Germline V gene lookup returns CDR1 SGHKS and CDR2 YYEKEE (reference sequence). There are 15 residues in the CDR3. CDR3 coding DNA: TGTGCCAGCAGCCCCCTGGCGGGAGGGGGCGGGGAGCTGTTTTTT. Its protein product is CASSPLAGGGGELFF.

This clonotype was seen at least ten times. The chain is built from TRBV7-2 and TRBJ2-7; maybe TRBD2 (6 bases). Trimming removed 8 bases at V and 2 bases at J, with 19 bases between. Germline V gene data show CDR1 as SGHTA and CDR2 as FQGNSA. The CDR3 extends over 15 amino acids. CDR3 protein: CASAITVGGPYEQYF. The CDR3 bases are TGTGCCAGCGCCATAACGGTGGGAGGTCCCTACGAGCAGTACTTC.

This clonotype was picked up a small number of times. This rearrangement joins TRBV15 to TRBJ2-1; 15 bases line up with TRBD2. Germline CDR1 reads LNHNV; CDR2 reads YYDKDF (reference sequence). The CDR3 is 17 amino acids. Trimming at V came to 5 bases and at J to 5 bases, leaving 7 bases not matched to a gene. The CDR3 sequence is CATSGRTSGRAHNEQFF. The CDR3 region has the DNA TGTGCCACCAGCGGAAGGACTAGCGGGAGGGCCCACAATGAGCAGTTCTTC. Combining the CDR3 with reference TRBV15 and TRBJ2-1 gives the whole variable domain DAMVIQNPRYQVTQFGKPVTLSCSQTLNHNVMYWYQQKSSQAPKLLFHYYDKDFNNEADTPDNFQSRRPNTSFCFLDIRSPGLGDTAMYLCATSGRTSGRAHNEQFFGPGTRLTVL.

A note on this clonotype: A much larger clone differs by one base, so this may be a read error. This chain links TRBV7-3 with TRBJ2-1, with D possibly being TRBD1 (7 bases). The CDR3 runs 12 residues. Germline lookup yields CDR1 SGHTA and CDR2 FQGTGA. Deletions cut 7 bases from V and 9 bases from J, with 13 bases between. The CDR3 DNA reads TGTGCCAGCAACTCCCAGGGGGGTGAGCAGTTCTTC. Protein product: CASNSQGGEQFF.

This clonotype was observed many times. This chain joins TRBV6-5 and TRBJ1-1, with D possibly TRBD1 on 5 matching bases. V was shortened by 6 bases and J by 5 bases, with 16 bases between the two germline ends. Germline V lookup: CDR1 MNHEY, CDR2 SVGAGI. The CDR3 is 14 residues long. CDR3 loop: CASSPGGGETEAFF. Written as DNA, the CDR3 is TGTGCCAGCAGCCCCGGGGGGGGAGAAACTGAAGCTTTCTTT.

At least ten counts were recorded for this clonotype. The chain employs TRBV12-3 or TRBV12-4 and TRBJ2-7; no reliable D call. The V gene lost 3 bases and the J gene lost 5 bases, with 8 bases spanning the gap. There are 12 residues in the CDR3. This CDR3 reads CASSFRSHEQYF. For the CDR3, the DNA is TGTGCCAGCAGTTTTAGAAGTCACGAGCAGTACTTC.

Ten or more counts support this clonotype. This chain joins TRBV5-1 and TRBJ2-7, with D perhaps TRBD1 or TRBD2 (5 bases each). The germline V gene has CDR1 SGHRS and CDR2 YFSETQ. The CDR3 consists of 15 residues. V lost 1 base and J lost 2, with 13 bases in between. The CDR3 loop reads CASSLIRDGTYEQYF. DNA of the CDR3: TGCGCCAGCAGCTTGATCCGGGACGGCACCTACGAGCAGTACTTC.